This T cell receptor beta chain came from a study of blood T cell repertoires in COVID-19. The overall study: Material from acute and convalescent COVID-19 was sourced from the United States, Italy and Spain.

TCRdb keeps only in-frame clones here, not all; method: immunoSEQ multiplex PCR. The sample holds 250,000 or so clones, around nine tenths seen once. V shed 6 bases and J shed 8 bases, with 13 bases lying between them. CDR3 length: 12 residues. The chain employs TRBV12-3 or TRBV12-4 and TRBJ1-1; D gene ambiguous. This TCR derives from a man aged 18 to 29 with active or convalescent COVID-19. Source material: peripheral blood. The CDR3 loop reads CASSLRGLEAFF. The CDR3 coding sequence is TGTGCCAGCAGCCTCCGCGGTCTAGAAGCTTTCTTT.